A single T cell receptor (beta chain) is shown here with its context. Its antigen is not identified. Germline and junction disagree at one end, which may indicate a read error. The source material, RNA transcripts, was used to amplify TCR beta CDR3 regions. Using the HTBI primer set, a first-round RT-PCR was run on the TCR CDR3. TCRdb called the multiplex PCR reads again in MiXCR, with one record for every CDR3 protein. Of about 540,000 distinct CDR3 sequences in the sample, more than 45% were seen once. Researchers barred patients who had uncontrolled infection, other autoimmune disease, pregnancy or lactation. This specimen comes from a study of T cells in Graves' hyperthyroidism and ophthalmopathy. Notes on the study in general: Appearing also in blood were most of the thyroid clonotypes expanded above 0.001.

The CDR3 sequence is 16 residues long. Germline CDR1 reads ENHRY; CDR2 reads SYGVKD. The rearrangement links TRBV10-3 to TRBJ2-7, with 8 bases fitting TRBD1. Sequenced: peripheral blood or thyroid tissue (not recorded which). This sequence originates from a woman under 30 with Graves' hyperthyroidism. The DNA of the CDR3 is TGTGCCAGCAGTGCAACCCCCGGGACAGGAAGCTACGAGCAGTACTTC. Its translation is CASSATPGTGSYEQYF.